The 24 T cell receptor beta chains given below trace back to one sample, sequenced in a study of identifying expanded T cells in peripheral blood. Sequenced by immunoSEQ multiplex PCR; TCRdb stores in-frame clones only, minus some. The sample carries around 68,000 clones, 70% to 90% recorded once. Material: blood. The receptor set was obtained from a person aged 18 to 70 in good health.

The chain's CDR3 is CASSLLSGNTIYF. Here the CDR3 DNA reads TGTGCCAGCAGCTTACTGTCCGGAAACACCATATATTTT. The chain recombines TRBV7-9 with TRBJ1-3; unclear D gene. Between the trimmed V and J ends, which lost 2 bases and 4 bases, there was a span of 6 bases. Germline CDR1 and CDR2: SEHNR and FQNEAQ (reference sequence). The CDR3 runs 13 residues.

This chain connects TRBV19 to TRBJ2-1; D ambiguous. CDR1 and CDR2 from the germline V gene are LNHDA and SQIVND (reference sequence). The CDR3 has 15 amino acids. Trimming took 2 bases from V and 5 from J, leaving 13 bases between them. CDR3 sequence reads: CASSISLATDNEQFF. The CDR3 coding sequence is TGTGCCAGTAGTATATCTCTGGCGACTGACAATGAGCAGTTCTTC.

V gene TRBV7-9 combines with J gene TRBJ2-1; 10 bases are a match to TRBD2. Trimming removed 1 base from V and 6 bases from J; junction bases left unmatched: 15. The CDR3 is 19 amino acids. Per germline, CDR1 SEHNR and CDR2 FQNEAQ (reference sequence). CDR3 sequence reads: CASSLVGRLAGATSNEQFF. DNA for the CDR3: TGTGCCAGCAGCTTAGTAGGCCGCCTAGCGGGGGCGACTAGCAATGAGCAGTTCTTC.

The rearrangement uses TRBV28 and TRBJ2-3; D is possibly TRBD2 (7 bases). The germline CDR1 and CDR2 sequences are MDHEN and SYDVKM. The length of the CDR3 is 15 residues. Trimming stripped 2 bases from V and 4 bases from J, with 13 bases between. The CDR3, as DNA: TGTGCCAGCAGTTTAACGAGGGGGGGACCAGATACGCAGTATTTT. Translated: CASSLTRGGPDTQYF. Supplemented by reference TRBV28 and TRBJ2-3, the full variable domain reads DVKVTQSSRYLVKRTGEKVFLECVQDMDHENMFWYRQDPGLGLRLIYFSYDVKMKEKGDIPEGYSVSREKKERFSLILESASTNQTSMYLCASSLTRGGPDTQYFGPGTRLTVL.

The chain uses TRBV10-2 and TRBJ2-1, with 11 bases aligning to TRBD1. This CDR3 is built from 14 residues. Trimming took 5 bases from V and 9 from J; bases not matched to a gene: 6. CDR1 and CDR2 (germline): WSHSY, SAAADI. In DNA, the CDR3 is TGCGCCAGCAGTAGGGACAGGGGGTTTGGTGAGCAGTTCTTC. This sequence encodes CASSRDRGFGEQFF.

This clone was seen more than once but under ten times. The genes are TRBV13 and TRBJ2-1, with D unresolved. Trimming removed 0 bases at V and 6 bases at J, with 6 bases between. The CDR3 spans 13 residues. Germline V gene data show CDR1 as PRHDT and CDR2 as FYEKMQ (reference sequence). The CDR3 loop reads CASSLGGLNEQFF. DNA of the CDR3: TGTGCCAGCAGCTTAGGTGGGCTCAATGAGCAGTTCTTC.

This clone was counted only a few times. The rearrangement joins TRBV25-1 to TRBJ1-2; the match to TRBD1 covers 8 bases. The CDR3 loop spans 16 amino acids. The germline CDR1 and CDR2 sequences are MGHDK and SYGVNS. V lost 6 bases to trimming and J lost 5 bases; unmatched junction nucleotides: 14. As DNA, the CDR3 is TGTGCCAGCAGCCCTCAGTCAGGGGGCCGGGGATATGGCTACACCTTC. Translation: CASSPQSGGRGYGYTF.

The CDR3 nucleotides are TGTGCCAGCAGCTTAGTCTCAATTTCCCACGAGCAGTACTTC. Amino acid sequence: CASSLVSISHEQYF. The chain is built from TRBV11-2 and TRBJ2-7; D is undetermined. Trimming removed 1 base at V and 5 bases at J, with 12 bases between. Germline V gene lookup returns CDR1 SGHAT and CDR2 FQNNGV. This CDR3 is built from 14 residues.

V is TRBV7-9 and J is TRBJ2-1, with 14 bases fitting TRBD2. The V gene's germline CDR1 is SEHNR and CDR2 FQNEAQ (reference sequence). CDR3 length: 17 amino acids. The V gene end was trimmed by 6 bases and the J gene end by 4 bases; junction bases not matched to a gene: 8. The CDR3 region is CASRRTSGGTKYNEQFF. Here the CDR3 DNA reads TGTGCCAGCAGGCGGACTAGCGGGGGGACTAAGTACAATGAGCAGTTCTTC. Drawing the rest from reference TRBV7-9 and TRBJ2-1, the complete variable domain is DTGVSQNPRHKITKRGQNVTFRCDPISEHNRLYWYRQTLGQGPEFLTYFQNEAQLEKSRLLSDRFSAERPKGSFSTLEIQRTEQGDSAMYLCASRRTSGGTKYNEQFFGPGTRLTVL.

The gene calls are TRBV4-1 and TRBJ2-1, with 11 positions matching TRBD2. The V gene's germline CDR1 is MGHRA and CDR2 YSYEKL. The CDR3 runs to 18 residues. The junction had 8 bases not matched to a gene; V was cut back by 4 bases and J by 0 bases. CDR3 sequence reads: CASSLAGGRLSSYNEQFF. CDR3 nucleotide sequence: TGCGCCAGCAGCCTAGCGGGGGGGCGCCTGAGCTCCTACAATGAGCAGTTCTTC.

The gene calls are TRBV10-1 and TRBJ2-3, with no clear D. V was pared by 6 bases and J by 0 bases, with 13 bases between. The CDR3 loop spans 15 amino acids. Germline CDR1 reads WNHNN; CDR2 reads SYGVQD (reference sequence). The CDR3 protein is CASSRDLISTDTQYF. Here the CDR3 DNA reads TGCGCCAGCAGCCGTGATTTGATAAGCACAGATACGCAGTATTTT.

This rearrangement joins TRBV10-1 to TRBJ2-7; D ambiguous. The V end was cut by 6 bases, the J end by 7 bases, with 4 bases between. CDR3 length: 9 residues. Germline CDR1 reads WNHNN; CDR2 reads SYGVQD (reference sequence). The CDR3: CASREEQYF. The CDR3 nucleotides read TGCGCCAGCAGGGAAGAGCAGTACTTC.

The V call is TRBV15, the J call TRBJ2-1, with TRBD1 identical over 8 bases. With V trimmed by 1 base and J by 4 bases, 6 bases remained unmatched. The CDR3 has 16 amino acids. Germline values: CDR1 LNHNV, CDR2 YYDKDF (reference sequence). The CDR3 protein is CATSRGGTGPYNEQFF. The CDR3 nucleotides read TGTGCCACCAGCAGAGGGGGGACAGGACCTTACAATGAGCAGTTCTTC.

The rearrangement uses TRBV28 and TRBJ2-5; 8 positions agree with TRBD2. The V and J ends lost 6 bases and 5 bases, in that order; junction bases with no gene match: 17. The CDR3 spans 17 residues. The germline CDR1 and CDR2 sequences are MDHEN and SYDVKM. CDR3 amino acids: CASRPPGLEVVTETQYF. The CDR3 DNA reads as TGTGCCAGCAGACCCCCGGGACTAGAGGTCGTTACCGAGACCCAGTACTTC.

This clone ranks as medium-sized (0.01 to 0.1%). This rearrangement joins TRBV5-1 to TRBJ2-3; D not resolved. CDR1 is SGHRS, CDR2 YFSETQ, per germline. Trimming removed 0 bases at V and 4 bases at J, with 15 bases between. The CDR3 is made up of 16 amino acids. The CDR3 loop reads CASSLEASGNADTQYF. CDR3 in DNA: TGCGCCAGCAGCTTGGAAGCCAGTGGGAACGCAGATACGCAGTATTTT.

This chain joins TRBV28 and TRBJ1-4; no firm D call. This CDR3 comprises 12 residues. The germline CDR1 and CDR2 sequences are MDHEN and SYDVKM. Deletions cut 3 bases from V and 10 bases from J, with 9 bases between. In DNA form, the CDR3 reads TGTGCCAGCAGTTTGCAATTAGGAAAACTGTTTTTT. Translation: CASSLQLGKLFF.

CDR3 in DNA: TGTGCCAGCAGCCGCCGGGAGGGCCGAGAGACCCAGTACTTC. Encoded protein: CASSRREGRETQYF. This rearrangement joins TRBV11-2 to TRBJ2-5, with 8 bases fitting TRBD2. From germline, CDR1 is SGHAT and CDR2 FQNNGV. The length of the CDR3 is 14 residues. After removal of 5 bases from V and 4 bases from J, the junction contained 6 bases not matched to a gene.

This chain joins TRBV10-3 and TRBJ2-1; D may be TRBD2 (6 bases). Germline-derived CDR1 and CDR2 are ENHRY and SYGVKD. Deletions cut 3 bases from V and 6 bases from J, with 15 bases between. The CDR3 is made up of 15 amino acids. The CDR3 DNA reads as TGTGCCATCAGTGAACGGGGGAGAGGAGGCAATGAGCAGTTCTTC. This codes for CAISERGRGGNEQFF.

This chain connects TRBV6-5 to TRBJ2-1; 8 bases align to TRBD2. The trim removed 0 bases at V and 4 bases at J, leaving 5 bases unmatched. Germline V gene data show CDR1 as MNHEY and CDR2 as SVGAGI. The CDR3 covers 16 residues. The chain's CDR3 is CASSYSGGGTYNEQFF. For the CDR3, the DNA is TGTGCCAGCAGTTACTCGGGCGGGGGGACTTACAATGAGCAGTTCTTC.

The chain joins TRBV7-9 to TRBJ2-1; possible D gene TRBD2, 6 bases. V lost 0 bases to trimming and J lost 7 bases, with 10 bases between them. The CDR3 covers 14 residues. Germline CDR1 and CDR2: SEHNR and FQNEAQ (reference sequence). The CDR3 loop reads CASSLAVAANEQFF. CDR3 bases: TGTGCCAGCAGCTTAGCTGTAGCGGCGAATGAGCAGTTCTTC.

The gene calls are TRBV28 and TRBJ1-5; 8 bases align to TRBD1. CDR1 is MDHEN, CDR2 SYDVKM, per germline. This CDR3 spans 19 amino acids. With V trimmed by 3 bases and J by 9 bases, 22 bases remained unmatched. This CDR3 reads CASSLASLLGTGSVGPQHF. CDR3 sequence (DNA): TGTGCCAGCAGTTTGGCTTCTCTCCTCGGGACAGGCTCCGTTGGGCCCCAGCATTTT. Variable domain in full (rest from reference TRBV28 and TRBJ1-5): DVKVTQSSRYLVKRTGEKVFLECVQDMDHENMFWYRQDPGLGLRLIYFSYDVKMKEKGDIPEGYSVSREKKERFSLILESASTNQTSMYLCASSLASLLGTGSVGPQHFGDGTRLSIL.

The chain carries TRBV7-9 and TRBJ1-2, with TRBD1 matching 11 bases. There are 15 residues in the CDR3. V lost 4 bases, J lost 3 bases, and 4 bases stayed unmatched. Germline V gene sequence: CDR1 SEHNR, CDR2 FQNEAQ (reference sequence). Written as DNA, the CDR3 is TGTGCCAGCAGCTGGGGGACAGGGGGAGACTATGGCTACACCTTC. Protein sequence: CASSWGTGGDYGYTF.

The V call is TRBV28, the J call TRBJ2-2; maybe TRBD2 (6 bases). This CDR3 has 15 residues. The germline CDR1 and CDR2 sequences are MDHEN and SYDVKM. The V gene lost 5 bases and the J gene lost 5 bases, with 15 bases spanning the gap. CDR3 coding DNA: TGTGCCAGCAGTCTCGGCGGGACGGAGACCGGGGAGCTGTTTTTT. Its protein product is CASSLGGTETGELFF.

This clone was detected only once. V gene TRBV18 combines with J gene TRBJ1-1; 7 bases are a match to TRBD1. V shed 1 base and J 11 bases; nucleotides not matched to a gene: 7. This CDR3 is 13 amino acids long. The germline CDR1 and CDR2 sequences are KGHSH and LQKENI. The DNA for the CDR3 is TGTGCCAGCTCACCACGTGGGGACAGTAAGGCTTTCTTT. It encodes CASSPRGDSKAFF.